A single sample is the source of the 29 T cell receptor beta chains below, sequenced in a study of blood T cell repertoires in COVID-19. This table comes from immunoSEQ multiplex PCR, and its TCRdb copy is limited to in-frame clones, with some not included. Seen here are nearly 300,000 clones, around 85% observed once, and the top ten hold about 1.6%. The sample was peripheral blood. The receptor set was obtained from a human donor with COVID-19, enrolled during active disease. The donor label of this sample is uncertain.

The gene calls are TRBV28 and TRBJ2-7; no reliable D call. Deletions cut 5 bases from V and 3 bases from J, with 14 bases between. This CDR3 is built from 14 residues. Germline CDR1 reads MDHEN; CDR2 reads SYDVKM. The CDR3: CASSESLSSYEQYF. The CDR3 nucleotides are TGTGCCAGCAGTGAGTCCCTTAGCAGCTACGAGCAGTACTTC. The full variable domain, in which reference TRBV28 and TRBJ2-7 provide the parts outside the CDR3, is DVKVTQSSRYLVKRTGEKVFLECVQDMDHENMFWYRQDPGLGLRLIYFSYDVKMKEKGDIPEGYSVSREKKERFSLILESASTNQTSMYLCASSESLSSYEQYFGPGTRLTVT.

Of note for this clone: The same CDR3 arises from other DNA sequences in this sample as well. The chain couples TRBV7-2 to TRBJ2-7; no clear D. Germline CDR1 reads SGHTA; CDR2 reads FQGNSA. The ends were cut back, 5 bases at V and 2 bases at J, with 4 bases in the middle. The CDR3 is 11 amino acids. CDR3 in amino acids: CASSPAYEQYF. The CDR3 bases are TGTGCCAGCAGCCCCGCCTACGAGCAGTACTTC.

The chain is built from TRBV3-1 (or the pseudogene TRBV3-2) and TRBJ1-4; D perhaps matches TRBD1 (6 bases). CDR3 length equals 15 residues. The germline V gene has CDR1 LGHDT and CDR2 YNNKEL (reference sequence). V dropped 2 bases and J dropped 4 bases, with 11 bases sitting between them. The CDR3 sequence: CASSQQWTDNEKLFF. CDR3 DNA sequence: TGTGCCAGCAGCCAACAATGGACAGATAATGAAAAACTGTTTTTT.

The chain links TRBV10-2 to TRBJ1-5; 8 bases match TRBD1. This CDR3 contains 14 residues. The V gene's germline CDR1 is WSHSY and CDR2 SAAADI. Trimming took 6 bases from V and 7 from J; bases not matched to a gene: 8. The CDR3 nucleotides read TGCGCCAGCAGAGTGACAGGGGAGGGCCAGCCCCAGCATTTT. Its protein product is CASRVTGEGQPQHF.

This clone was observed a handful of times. CDR3 loop: CASSPQGGGYTF. The CDR3 DNA is TGTGCCAGCAGCCCACAGGGAGGGGGCTACACCTTC. The J gene is TRBJ1-2, the V gene TRBV3-1 (or the pseudogene TRBV3-2); the D gene is possibly TRBD1 (6 bases). In germline, CDR1 is LGHDT, CDR2 YNNKEL (reference sequence). CDR3 size: 12 residues. Trimming removed 4 bases from V and 8 bases from J, with 11 bases in between.

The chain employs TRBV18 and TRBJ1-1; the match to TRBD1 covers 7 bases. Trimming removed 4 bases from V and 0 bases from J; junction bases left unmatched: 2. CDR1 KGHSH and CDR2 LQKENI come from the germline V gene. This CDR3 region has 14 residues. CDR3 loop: CASSQQGLNTEAFF. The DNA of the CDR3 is TGTGCCAGCTCACAACAGGGGCTGAACACTGAAGCTTTCTTT. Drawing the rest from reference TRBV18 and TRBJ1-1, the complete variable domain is NAGVMQNPRHLVRRRGQEARLRCSPMKGHSHVYWYRQLPEEGLKFMVYLQKENIIDESGMPKERFSAEFPKEGPSILRIQQVVRGDSAAYFCASSQQGLNTEAFFGQGTRLTVV.

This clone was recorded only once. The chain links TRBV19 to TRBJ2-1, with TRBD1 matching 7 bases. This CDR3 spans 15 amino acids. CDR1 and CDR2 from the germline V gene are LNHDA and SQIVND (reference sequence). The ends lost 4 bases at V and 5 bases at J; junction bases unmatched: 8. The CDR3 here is CASSTRQGFDNEQFF. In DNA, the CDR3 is TGTGCCAGTAGTACTCGACAGGGTTTCGACAATGAGCAGTTCTTC.

The DNA for the CDR3 is TGTGCCAGCAGTAGCACGACTAGCGGGGCCTACGAGCAGTACTTC. It encodes CASSSTTSGAYEQYF. J is TRBJ2-7 and V is TRBV6-5; 11 bases map to TRBD2. Germline loops: CDR1 MNHEY, CDR2 SVGAGI. V dropped 5 bases and J dropped 2; count of bases not matched to a gene: 5. The CDR3 has 15 amino acids.

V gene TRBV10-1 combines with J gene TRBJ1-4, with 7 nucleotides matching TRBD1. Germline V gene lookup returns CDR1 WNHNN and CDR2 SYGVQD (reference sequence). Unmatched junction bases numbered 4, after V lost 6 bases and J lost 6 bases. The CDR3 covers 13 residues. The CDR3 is CASREDRDEKLFF. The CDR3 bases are TGCGCCAGCAGGGAAGACAGGGATGAAAAACTGTTTTTT.

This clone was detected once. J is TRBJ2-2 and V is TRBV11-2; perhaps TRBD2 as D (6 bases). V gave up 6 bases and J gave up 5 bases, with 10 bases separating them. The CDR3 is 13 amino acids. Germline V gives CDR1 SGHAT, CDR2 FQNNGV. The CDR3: CASRVGGTGELFF. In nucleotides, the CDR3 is TGTGCCAGCAGAGTAGGAGGGACCGGGGAGCTGTTTTTT.

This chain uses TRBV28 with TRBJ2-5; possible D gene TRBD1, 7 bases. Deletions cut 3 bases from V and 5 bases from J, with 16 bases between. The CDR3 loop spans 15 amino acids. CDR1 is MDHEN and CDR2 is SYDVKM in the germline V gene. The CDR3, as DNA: TGTGCCAGCAGTTTCCCACAGGGGAGGAGGGAGACCCAGTACTTC. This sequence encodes CASSFPQGRRETQYF.

The CDR3 nucleotides read TGTGCCAGCAGCCGGACTAGCGGGAGTCCCACAGATACGCAGTATTTT. Its protein is CASSRTSGSPTDTQYF. The chain couples TRBV13 to TRBJ2-3; 13 bases line up with TRBD2. The CDR3 totals 16 residues. Unmatched junction bases numbered 4, after V lost 5 bases and J lost 2 bases. Germline V CDR1 and CDR2: PRHDT, FYEKMQ (reference sequence). The variable domain in full, completed from reference TRBV13 and TRBJ2-3, reads AAGVIQSPRHLIKEKRETATLKCYPIPRHDTVYWYQQGPGQDPQFLISFYEKMQSDKGSIPDRFSAQQFSDYHSELNMSSLELGDSALYFCASSRTSGSPTDTQYFGPGTRLTVL.

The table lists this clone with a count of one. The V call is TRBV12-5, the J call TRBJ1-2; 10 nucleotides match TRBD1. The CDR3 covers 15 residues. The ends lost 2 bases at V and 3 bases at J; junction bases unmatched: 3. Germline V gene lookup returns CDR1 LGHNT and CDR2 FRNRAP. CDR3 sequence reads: CASGLLTGGDYGYTF. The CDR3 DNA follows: TGTGCTAGTGGTTTGTTGACAGGGGGCGACTATGGCTACACCTTC.

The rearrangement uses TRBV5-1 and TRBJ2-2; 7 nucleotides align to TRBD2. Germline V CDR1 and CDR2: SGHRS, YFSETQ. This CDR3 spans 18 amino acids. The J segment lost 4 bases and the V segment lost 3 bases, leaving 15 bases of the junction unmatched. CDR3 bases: TGCGCCAGCAGCTCCCTTTCTGGGGGGGGAGTCCCCACCGGGGAGCTGTTTTTT. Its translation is CASSSLSGGGVPTGELFF.

CDR3: CASSEGAGGSYNEQFF. The CDR3 DNA reads as TGTGCCAGCAGCGAGGGGGCGGGAGGCTCCTACAATGAGCAGTTCTTC. V usage is TRBV9 and J usage is TRBJ2-1; D possibly corresponds to TRBD2 (8 bases). Germline CDR1 and CDR2: SGDLS and YYNGEE. CDR3 size: 16 residues. V lost 3 bases to trimming and J lost 0 bases, with 13 bases between them. Together with reference TRBV9 and TRBJ2-1, the CDR3 gives the full variable domain: DSGVTQTPKHLITATGQRVTLRCSPRSGDLSVYWYQQSLDQGLQFLIQYYNGEERAKGNILERFSAQQFPDLHSELNLSSLELGDSALYFCASSEGAGGSYNEQFFGPGTRLTVL.

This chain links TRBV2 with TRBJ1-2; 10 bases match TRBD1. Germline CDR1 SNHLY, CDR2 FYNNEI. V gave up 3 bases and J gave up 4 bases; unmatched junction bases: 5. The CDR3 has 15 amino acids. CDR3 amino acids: CASSDSGQGIYGYTF. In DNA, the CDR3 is TGTGCCAGCAGTGATTCGGGACAGGGGATCTATGGCTACACCTTC.

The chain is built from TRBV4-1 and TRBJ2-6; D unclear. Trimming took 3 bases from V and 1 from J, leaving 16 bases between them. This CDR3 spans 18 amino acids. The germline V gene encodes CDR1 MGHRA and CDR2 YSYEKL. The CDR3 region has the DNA TGCGCCAGCAGCCATGATACTACCCAAGAATCTGGGGCCAACGTCCTGACTTTC. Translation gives CASSHDTTQESGANVLTF.

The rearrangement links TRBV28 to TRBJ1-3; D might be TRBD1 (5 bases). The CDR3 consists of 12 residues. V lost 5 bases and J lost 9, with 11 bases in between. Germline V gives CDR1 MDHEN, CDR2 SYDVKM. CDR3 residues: CASSLDKGTIYF. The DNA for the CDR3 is TGTGCCAGCAGTCTGGACAAGGGCACCATATATTTT.

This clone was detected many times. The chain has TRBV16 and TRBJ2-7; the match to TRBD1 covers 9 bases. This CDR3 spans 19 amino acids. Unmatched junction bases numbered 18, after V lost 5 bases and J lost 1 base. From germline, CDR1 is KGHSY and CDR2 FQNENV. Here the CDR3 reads CASSSPGQGALRGSYEQYF. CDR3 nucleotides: TGTGCCAGCAGCTCCCCGGGACAGGGAGCCCTGAGAGGGTCCTACGAGCAGTACTTC. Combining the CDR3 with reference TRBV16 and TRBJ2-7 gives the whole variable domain GEEVAQTPKHLVRGEGQKAKLYCAPIKGHSYVFWYQQVLKNEFKFLISFQNENVFDETGMPKERFSAKCLPNSPCSLEIQATKLEDSAVYFCASSSPGQGALRGSYEQYFGPGTRLTVT.

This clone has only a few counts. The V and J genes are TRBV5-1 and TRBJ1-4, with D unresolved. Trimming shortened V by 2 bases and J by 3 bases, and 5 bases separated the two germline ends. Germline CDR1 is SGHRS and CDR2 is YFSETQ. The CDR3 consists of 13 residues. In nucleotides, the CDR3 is TGCGCCAGCAGCTTTACAGCTAATGAAAAACTGTTTTTT. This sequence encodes CASSFTANEKLFF. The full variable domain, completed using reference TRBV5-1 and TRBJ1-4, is KAGVTQTPRYLIKTRGQQVTLSCSPISGHRSVSWYQQTPGQGLQFLFEYFSETQRNKGNFPGRFSGRQFSNSRSEMNVSTLELGDSALYLCASSFTANEKLFFGSGTQLSVL.

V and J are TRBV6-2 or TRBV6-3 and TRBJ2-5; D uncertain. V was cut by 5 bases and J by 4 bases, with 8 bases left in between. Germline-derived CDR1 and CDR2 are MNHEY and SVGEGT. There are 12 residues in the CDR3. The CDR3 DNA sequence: TGTGCCAGCAGTGACATTCGAGAGACCCAGTACTTC. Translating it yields CASSDIRETQYF.

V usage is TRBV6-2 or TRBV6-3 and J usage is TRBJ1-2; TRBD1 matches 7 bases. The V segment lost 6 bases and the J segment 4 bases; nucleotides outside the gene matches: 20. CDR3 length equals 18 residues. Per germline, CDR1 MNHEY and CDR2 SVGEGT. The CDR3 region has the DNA TGTGCCAGCAGCTCTCTCCGACAGGGAACCTCTCTTGGCTATGGCTACACCTTC. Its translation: CASSSLRQGTSLGYGYTF.

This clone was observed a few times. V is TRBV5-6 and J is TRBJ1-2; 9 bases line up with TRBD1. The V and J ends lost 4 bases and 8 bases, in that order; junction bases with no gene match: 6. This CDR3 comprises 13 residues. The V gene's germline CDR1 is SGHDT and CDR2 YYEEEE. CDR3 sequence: CASSIQGAGGYTF. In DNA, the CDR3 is TGTGCCAGCAGCATACAGGGGGCGGGAGGCTACACCTTC.

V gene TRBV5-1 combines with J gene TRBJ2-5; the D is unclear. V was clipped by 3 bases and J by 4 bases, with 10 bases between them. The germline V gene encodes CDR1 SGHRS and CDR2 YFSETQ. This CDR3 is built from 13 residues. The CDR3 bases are TGCGCCAGCAGCTGGAGACGCGGAGAGACCCAGTACTTC. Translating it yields CASSWRRGETQYF.

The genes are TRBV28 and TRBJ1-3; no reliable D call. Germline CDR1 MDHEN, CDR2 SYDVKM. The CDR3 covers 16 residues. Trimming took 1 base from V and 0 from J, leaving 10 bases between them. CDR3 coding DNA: TGTGCCAGCAGTTTATCCCAGGCCCCCTCTGGAAACACCATATATTTT. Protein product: CASSLSQAPSGNTIYF. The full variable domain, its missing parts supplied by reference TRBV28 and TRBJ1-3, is DVKVTQSSRYLVKRTGEKVFLECVQDMDHENMFWYRQDPGLGLRLIYFSYDVKMKEKGDIPEGYSVSREKKERFSLILESASTNQTSMYLCASSLSQAPSGNTIYFGEGSWLTVV.

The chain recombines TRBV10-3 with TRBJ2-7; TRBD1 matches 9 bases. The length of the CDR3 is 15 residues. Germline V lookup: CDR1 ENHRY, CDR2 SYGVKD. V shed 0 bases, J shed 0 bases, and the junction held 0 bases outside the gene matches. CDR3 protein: CAISESTGGSYEQYF. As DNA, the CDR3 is TGTGCCATCAGTGAGTCGACAGGGGGCTCCTACGAGCAGTACTTC.

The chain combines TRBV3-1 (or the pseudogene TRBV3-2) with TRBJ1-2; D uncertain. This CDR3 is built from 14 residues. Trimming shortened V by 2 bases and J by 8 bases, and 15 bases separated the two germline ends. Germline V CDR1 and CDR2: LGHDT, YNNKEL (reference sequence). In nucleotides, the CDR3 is TGTGCCAGCAGCCAATCCCGGACTGGAGGGGGCTACACCTTC. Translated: CASSQSRTGGGYTF.

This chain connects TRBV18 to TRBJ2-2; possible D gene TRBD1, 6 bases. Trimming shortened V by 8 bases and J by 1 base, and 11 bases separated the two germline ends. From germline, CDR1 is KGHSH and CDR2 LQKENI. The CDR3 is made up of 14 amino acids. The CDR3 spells CASLQGQNTGELFF. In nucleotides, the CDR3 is TGTGCCAGCCTACAGGGCCAGAACACCGGGGAGCTGTTTTTT.

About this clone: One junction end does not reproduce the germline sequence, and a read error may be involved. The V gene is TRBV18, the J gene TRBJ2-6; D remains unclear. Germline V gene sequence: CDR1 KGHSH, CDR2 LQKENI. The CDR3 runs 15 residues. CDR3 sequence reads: CASSPDRFLLTHRAF. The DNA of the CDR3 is TGTGCCAGCTCACCAGACCGCTTTCTACTAACCCATCGGGCTTTC. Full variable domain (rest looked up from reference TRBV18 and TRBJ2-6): NAGVMQNPRHLVRRRGQEARLRCSPMKGHSHVYWYRQLPEEGLKFMVYLQKENIIDESGMPKERFSAEFPKEGPSILRIQQVVRGDSAAYFCASSPDRFLLTHRAFGAGSRLTVL.